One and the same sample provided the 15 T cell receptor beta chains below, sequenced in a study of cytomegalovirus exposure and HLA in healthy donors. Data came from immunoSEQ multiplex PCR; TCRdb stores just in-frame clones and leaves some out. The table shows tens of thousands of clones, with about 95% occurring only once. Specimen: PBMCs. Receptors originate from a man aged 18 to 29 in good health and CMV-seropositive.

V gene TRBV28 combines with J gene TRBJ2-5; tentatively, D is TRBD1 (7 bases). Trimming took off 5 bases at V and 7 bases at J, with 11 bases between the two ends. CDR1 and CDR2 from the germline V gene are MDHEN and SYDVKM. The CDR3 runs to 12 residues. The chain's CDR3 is CASSNRGGTQYF. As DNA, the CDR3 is TGTGCCAGCAGTAACAGGGGAGGGACCCAGTACTTC.

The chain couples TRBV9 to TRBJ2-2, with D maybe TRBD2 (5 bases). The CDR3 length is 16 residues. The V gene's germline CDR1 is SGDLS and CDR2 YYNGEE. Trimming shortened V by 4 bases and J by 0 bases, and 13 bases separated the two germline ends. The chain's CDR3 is CASSTPGFANTGELFF. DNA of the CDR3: TGTGCCAGCAGCACTCCGGGATTCGCGAACACCGGGGAGCTGTTTTTT.

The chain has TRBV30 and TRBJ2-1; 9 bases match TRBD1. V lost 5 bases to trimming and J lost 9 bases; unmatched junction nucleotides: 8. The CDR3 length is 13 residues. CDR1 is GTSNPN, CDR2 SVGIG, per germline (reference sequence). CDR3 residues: CAWSGTGSSEQFF. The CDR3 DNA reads TGTGCCTGGTCCGGGACAGGGAGTAGTGAGCAGTTCTTC.

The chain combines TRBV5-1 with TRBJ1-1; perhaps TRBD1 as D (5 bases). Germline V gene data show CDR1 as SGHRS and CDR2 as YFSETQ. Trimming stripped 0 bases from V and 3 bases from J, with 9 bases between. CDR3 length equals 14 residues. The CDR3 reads CASSLEGLDTEAFF. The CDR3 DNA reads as TGCGCCAGCAGCTTGGAGGGGTTGGACACTGAAGCTTTCTTT. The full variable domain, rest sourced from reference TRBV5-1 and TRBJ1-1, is KAGVTQTPRYLIKTRGQQVTLSCSPISGHRSVSWYQQTPGQGLQFLFEYFSETQRNKGNFPGRFSGRQFSNSRSEMNVSTLELGDSALYLCASSLEGLDTEAFFGQGTRLTVV.

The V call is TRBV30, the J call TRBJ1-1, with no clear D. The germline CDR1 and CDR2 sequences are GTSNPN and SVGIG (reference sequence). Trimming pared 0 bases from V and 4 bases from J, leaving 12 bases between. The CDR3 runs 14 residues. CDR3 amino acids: CAWSVLTISTEAFF. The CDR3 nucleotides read TGTGCCTGGAGTGTACTAACGATCTCCACTGAAGCTTTCTTT. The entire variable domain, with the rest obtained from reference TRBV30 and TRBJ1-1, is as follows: SQTIHQWPATLVQPVGSPLSLECTVEGTSNPNLYWYRQAAGRGLQLLFYSVGIGQISSEVPQNLSASRPQDRQFILSSKKLLLSDSGFYLCAWSVLTISTEAFFGQGTRLTVV.

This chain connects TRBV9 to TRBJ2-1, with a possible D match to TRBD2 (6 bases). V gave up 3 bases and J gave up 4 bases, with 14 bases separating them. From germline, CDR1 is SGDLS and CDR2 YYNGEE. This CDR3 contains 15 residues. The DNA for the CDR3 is TGTGCCAGCAGCGAAGGGGCTAGCGAGTACAATGAGCAGTTCTTC. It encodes CASSEGASEYNEQFF. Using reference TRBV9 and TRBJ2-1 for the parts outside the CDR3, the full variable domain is DSGVTQTPKHLITATGQRVTLRCSPRSGDLSVYWYQQSLDQGLQFLIQYYNGEERAKGNILERFSAQQFPDLHSELNLSSLELGDSALYFCASSEGASEYNEQFFGPGTRLTVL.

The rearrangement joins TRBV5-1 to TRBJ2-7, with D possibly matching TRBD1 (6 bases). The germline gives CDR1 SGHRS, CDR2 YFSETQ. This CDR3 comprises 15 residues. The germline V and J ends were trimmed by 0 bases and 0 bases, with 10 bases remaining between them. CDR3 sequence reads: CASSLDRDNSYEQYF. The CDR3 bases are TGCGCCAGCAGCTTGGACCGGGACAACTCCTACGAGCAGTACTTC. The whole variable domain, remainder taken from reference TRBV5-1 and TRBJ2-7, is KAGVTQTPRYLIKTRGQQVTLSCSPISGHRSVSWYQQTPGQGLQFLFEYFSETQRNKGNFPGRFSGRQFSNSRSEMNVSTLELGDSALYLCASSLDRDNSYEQYFGPGTRLTVT.

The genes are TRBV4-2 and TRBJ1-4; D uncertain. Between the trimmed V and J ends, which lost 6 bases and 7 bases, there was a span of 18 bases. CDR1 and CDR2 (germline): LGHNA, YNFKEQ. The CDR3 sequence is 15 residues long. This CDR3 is CASRIHPGEAEKLFF. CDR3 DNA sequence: TGTGCCAGCAGAATCCATCCGGGTGAGGCTGAAAAACTGTTTTTT.

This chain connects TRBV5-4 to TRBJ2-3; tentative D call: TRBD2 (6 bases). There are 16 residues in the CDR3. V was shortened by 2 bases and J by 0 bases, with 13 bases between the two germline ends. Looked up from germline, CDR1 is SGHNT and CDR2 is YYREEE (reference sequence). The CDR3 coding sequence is TGTGCCAGCAGCTTAGTAGCGGTTAGTAGCACAGATACGCAGTATTTT. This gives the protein CASSLVAVSSTDTQYF.

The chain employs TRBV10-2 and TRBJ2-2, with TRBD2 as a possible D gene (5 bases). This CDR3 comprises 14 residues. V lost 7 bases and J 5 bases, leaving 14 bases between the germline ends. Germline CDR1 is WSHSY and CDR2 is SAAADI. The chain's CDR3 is CASTLGVRTGELFF. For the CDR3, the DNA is TGCGCCAGCACGCTCGGGGTACGGACCGGGGAGCTGTTTTTT.

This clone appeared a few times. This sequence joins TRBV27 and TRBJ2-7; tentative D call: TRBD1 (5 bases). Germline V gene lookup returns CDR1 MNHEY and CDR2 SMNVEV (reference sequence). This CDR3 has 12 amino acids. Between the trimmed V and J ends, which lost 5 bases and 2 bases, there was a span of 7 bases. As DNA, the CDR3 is TGTGCCAGCAGTGACAGAACCTACGAGCAGTACTTC. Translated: CASSDRTYEQYF.

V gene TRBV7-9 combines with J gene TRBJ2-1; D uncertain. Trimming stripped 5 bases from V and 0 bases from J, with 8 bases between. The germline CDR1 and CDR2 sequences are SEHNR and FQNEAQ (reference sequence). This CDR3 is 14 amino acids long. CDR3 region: CASSPFNSYNEQFF. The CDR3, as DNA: TGTGCCAGCAGCCCTTTTAACTCCTACAATGAGCAGTTCTTC.

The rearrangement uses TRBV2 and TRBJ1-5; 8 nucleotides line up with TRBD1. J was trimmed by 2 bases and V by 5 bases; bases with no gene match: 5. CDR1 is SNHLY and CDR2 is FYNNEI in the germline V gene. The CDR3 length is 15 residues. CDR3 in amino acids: CASSPDRGGNQPQHF. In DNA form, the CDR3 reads TGTGCCAGCAGTCCCGACAGGGGAGGCAATCAGCCCCAGCATTTT.

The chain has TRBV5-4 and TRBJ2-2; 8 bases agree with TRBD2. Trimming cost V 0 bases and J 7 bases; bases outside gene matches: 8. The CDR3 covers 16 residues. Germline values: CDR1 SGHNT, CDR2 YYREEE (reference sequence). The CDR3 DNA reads TGTGCCAGCAGCTTGGGAGTAGCGGGATCTGTCGGGGAGCTGTTTTTT. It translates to CASSLGVAGSVGELFF.

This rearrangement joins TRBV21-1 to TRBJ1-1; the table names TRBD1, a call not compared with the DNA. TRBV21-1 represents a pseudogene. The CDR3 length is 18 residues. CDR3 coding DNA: TGTGCCAGCAGCCTACCATTGGGGGACAGGGAACTATCCACTGAAGCTTTCTTT. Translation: CASSLPLGDRELSTEAFF.